This TCR beta chain emerged from a study of blood T cell repertoires in COVID-19. The overall study: Spain, Italy and the United States supplied samples that represented acute and convalescent COVID-19. The cDNA or gDNA used as material had been derived from T cells, B-cell-depleted T cells, or PBMCs.

CDR3 length equals 12 residues. V was clipped by 8 bases and J by 8 bases, with 13 bases between them. Under the authors' procedure: Amplification of reference gene primers was used by the study to estimate nucleated cell counts. Data came from immunoSEQ multiplex PCR; TCRdb stores just in-frame clones and leaves some out. Clonal size and the V and J genes are those of that table, whereas D and trimming came from the DNA. The data show 120,000 to 150,000 clones, with roughly 88% seen just once and 28% held by the top ten. This receptor was identified in a human donor in a cohort sampled during active COVID-19. The chain employs TRBV12-3 or TRBV12-4 and TRBJ2-4, with D maybe TRBD2 (6 bases). Sequenced input: peripheral blood. CDR3 nucleotide sequence: TGTGCCAGCGGAGACCCGGGAGACATTCAGTACTTC. This sequence encodes CASGDPGDIQYF.